Listed below are T cell receptor beta chains from one sample, sequenced in a study of T cell repertoires in ileal Crohn's disease. Profiled with immunoSEQ multiplex PCR; TCRdb holds only in-frame clones, not every one. The sample lists approximately 13,000 clones, around four fifths occurring once. The specimen sequenced was ileal tissue. These receptors were taken from an adult with Crohn's disease. Both conserved end residues are part of each CDR3. The D gene is left open where the match is weak. Size values are once, few and many counts, or a class for expanded clones, and some rows have none.

size	length	J	D	V	CDR3	DNA
-	14	TRBJ1-6	-	TRBV19	CASSITGWGSPLHF	TGTGCCAGTAGTATAACAGGGTGGGGTTCACCCCTCCACTTT
-	15	TRBJ1-3	-	TRBV15	CATSRDESSGNTIYF	TGTGCCACCAGCAGAGATGAGAGCTCTGGAAACACCATATATTTT
-	16	TRBJ2-7	TRBD2	TRBV14	CASSRSGGAFPYEQYF	TGTGCCAGCAGTCGTAGCGGGGGGGCCTTCCCCTACGAGCAGTACTTC
-	17	TRBJ2-7	TRBD2	TRBV28	CASTPWVTSGYSYEQYF	TGTGCCAGCACCCCCTGGGTGACTAGCGGCTACTCCTACGAGCAGTACTTC
-	20	TRBJ2-4	-	TRBV2	CASSGGQAIRTPLAKNIQYF	TGTGCCAGCAGTGGGGGCCAGGCGATCCGTACCCCTCTAGCCAAAAACATTCAGTACTTC
-	15	TRBJ2-7	TRBD2	TRBV27	CASSLSIAGVYEQYF	TGTGCCAGCAGTTTATCAATAGCGGGAGTCTACGAGCAGTACTTC
medium-sized	15	TRBJ1-4	TRBD1	TRBV10-3	CAISNGQVHEEKLFF	TGTGCCATCAGCAATGGACAGGTGCATGAGGAAAAACTGTTTTTT
-	13	TRBJ2-1	-	TRBV5-1	CASSSGQNNEQFF	TGCGCCAGCAGCTCAGGACAGAACAATGAGCAGTTCTTC
-	15	TRBJ1-1	-	TRBV5-4	CASSLGLGGNTEAFF	TGTGCCAGCAGCTTGGGATTGGGAGGGAACACTGAAGCTTTCTTT
-	14	TRBJ2-7	-	TRBV19	CASKRRGEWDEQYF	TGTGCCAGTAAGAGACGCGGGGAGTGGGACGAGCAGTACTTC
-	15	TRBJ2-5	TRBD2	TRBV7-2	CASSKTGLAEETQYF	TGTGCCAGCAGCAAAACGGGACTAGCGGAAGAGACCCAGTACTTC
-	14	TRBJ2-3	-	TRBV11-3	CASSPRGFTDTQYF	TGTGCCAGCAGCCCCCGGGGGTTCACAGATACGCAGTATTTT
-	16	TRBJ1-1	-	TRBV21-1	CASSKAGDTMNTEAFF	TGTGCCAGCAGCAAAGCAGGGGACACAATGAACACTGAAGCTTTCTTT
-	14	TRBJ2-3	TRBD1	TRBV7-2	CASSLAGGADTQYF	TGTGCCAGCAGCTTAGCAGGGGGCGCAGATACGCAGTATTTT
-	17	TRBJ2-2	TRBD2	TRBV4-1	CASSQDLTSAYAGELFF	TGCGCCAGCAGCCAAGATCTTACTAGCGCGTACGCCGGGGAGCTGTTTTTT
-	15	TRBJ2-7	-	TRBV28	CASMGQGITSYEQYF	TGTGCCAGCATGGGTCAGGGAATCACCTCCTACGAGCAGTACTTC
-	15	TRBJ1-2	TRBD1	TRBV4-3	CASSQDRTGAYGYTF	TGCGCCAGCAGCCAAGATAGGACAGGAGCCTATGGCTACACCTTC
few	16	TRBJ2-7	TRBD1	TRBV4-2	CASSPTSGTGSYEQYF	TGTGCCAGCAGCCCCACGTCGGGGACAGGGTCCTACGAGCAGTACTTC
-	14	TRBJ2-7	-	TRBV6-5	CASRVSSSPGEQYF	TGTGCCAGCAGAGTTTCATCTTCCCCGGGCGAGCAGTACTTC
-	13	TRBJ1-1	-	TRBV4-3	CASSQRGETEAFF	TGCGCCAGCAGCCAGCGGGGGGAGACTGAAGCTTTCTTT
-	14	TRBJ2-5	-	TRBV1	CTSGLAGAQETQYF	TGCACCAGCGGGTTAGCGGGGGCCCAAGAGACCCAGTACTTC
once	15	TRBJ2-2	TRBD2	TRBV7-6	CASSFSGTNTGELFF	TGTGCCAGCAGCTTTAGCGGGACGAACACCGGGGAGCTGTTTTTT
once	14	TRBJ1-1	TRBD1	TRBV9	CASSARTGATEAFF	TGTGCCAGCAGCGCGCGGACAGGGGCAACTGAAGCTTTCTTT
-	14	TRBJ1-2	TRBD1	TRBV7-2	CASSYPTGGRGYTF	TGTGCCAGCAGCTACCCTACAGGGGGCCGAGGCTACACCTTC
once	16	TRBJ2-2	TRBD1	TRBV5-6	CASRSDRERGTGELFF	TGTGCCAGCAGATCGGACAGGGAGAGGGGGACCGGGGAGCTGTTTTTT
once	15	TRBJ2-1	-	TRBV29-1	CSVEDPGSPYNEQFF	TGCAGCGTTGAAGACCCCGGGTCCCCCTACAATGAGCAGTTCTTC
-	13	TRBJ2-3	-	TRBV14	CASSPSVTDTQYF	TGTGCCAGCAGCCCTAGCGTAACAGATACGCAGTATTTT
-	14	TRBJ1-4	-	TRBV9	CASSVGQGGEKLFF	TGTGCCAGCAGCGTGGGGCAGGGAGGGGAAAAACTGTTTTTT
-	15	TRBJ1-4	-	TRBV5-1	CASSLALSTNEKLFF	TGCGCCAGCAGCTTGGCCCTCTCAACTAATGAAAAACTGTTTTTT
-	13	TRBJ2-1	-	TRBV7-2	CASSPGRMHEQFF	TGTGCCAGCAGCCCGGGGAGGATGCATGAGCAGTTCTTC
-	13	TRBJ2-7	-	TRBV28	CASSQTGSYEQYF	TGTGCCAGCAGTCAAACTGGCTCCTACGAGCAGTACTTC
-	14	TRBJ2-7	TRBD1	TRBV29-1	CSVATWPGGNEQYF	TGCAGCGTTGCCACCTGGCCAGGGGGCAACGAGCAGTACTTC
few	15	TRBJ1-4	-	TRBV5-1	CASSLEGSGIEKLFF	TGCGCCAGCAGCTTGGAAGGTAGCGGCATTGAAAAACTGTTTTTT
-	16	TRBJ2-2	TRBD2	TRBV7-9	CASSRTSGGAHGELFF	TGTGCCAGCAGCCGGACTAGCGGGGGGGCCCACGGGGAGCTGTTTTTT
-	14	TRBJ2-7	TRBD1	TRBV28	CAIEGDRGFDEQYF	TGTGCCATCGAGGGGGACAGGGGTTTTGACGAGCAGTACTTC
-	17	TRBJ2-1	-	TRBV5-6	CASSLRRKRERENEQFF	TGTGCCAGCTCATTGCGGCGAAAACGGGAGAGGGAGAATGAGCAGTTCTTC
-	14	TRBJ1-2	-	TRBV7-2	CASSPKITGHGYTF	TGTGCCAGCAGCCCTAAAATCACAGGGCATGGCTACACCTTC
-	20	TRBJ2-2	TRBD1	TRBV5-8	CASSFRIGTARGGVTGELFF	TGTGCCAGCAGCTTCCGGATCGGGACAGCCCGCGGAGGTGTCACCGGGGAGCTGTTTTTT
-	12	TRBJ1-1	-	TRBV7-2	CASSPPGPEAFF	TGTGCCAGCAGCCCCCCTGGGCCTGAAGCCTTCTTT
-	14	TRBJ1-4	-	TRBV28	CASSFARSNEKLFF	TGTGCCAGCAGTTTCGCCAGAAGTAATGAAAAACTGTTTTTT
-	14	TRBJ1-4	-	TRBV29-1	CSACLGGADEKLFF	TGCAGCGCTTGCCTGGGCGGGGCAGACGAAAAACTGTTTTTT
-	14	TRBJ2-1	TRBD2	TRBV30	CAWSALAGVVEQFF	TGTGCCTGGAGTGCCCTAGCGGGGGTGGTTGAGCAGTTCTTC
-	13	TRBJ2-7	-	TRBV11-3	CASSPSSASEQYF	TGTGCCAGCAGCCCTAGTAGCGCTTCCGAGCAGTACTTC
-	14	TRBJ2-2	-	TRBV7-7	CASSPTRNTGELFF	TGTGCTAGCAGTCCTACCCGCAACACCGGGGAGCTGTTTTTT
once	21	TRBJ2-2	TRBD1	TRBV2	CASQPGQGTEQAFRDTGELFF	TGTGCCAGCCAACCCGGACAGGGGACTGAGCAGGCGTTTAGGGACACCGGGGAGCTGTTTTTT
-	16	TRBJ1-4	TRBD1	TRBV4-3	CASSLGQKATNEKLFF	TGCGCCAGCAGCTTGGGACAGAAAGCAACTAATGAAAAACTGTTTTTT
once	14	TRBJ2-7	-	TRBV7-7	CASSFGRGPYEQYF	TGTGCTAGCAGCTTCGGCAGGGGCCCCTACGAGCAGTACTTC
once	14	TRBJ1-6	-	TRBV19	CASSIRGSNSPLHF	TGTGCCAGTAGTATTCGGGGGAGTAATTCACCCCTCCACTTT